This TCR beta chain was profiled in a study of shared T cell receptors in the human thymus (dated by TCRdb to the early 2020s). Study-level background: The study examined how the human thymus generates shared, self-reactive T-cell receptor alpha chains.

About this clone itself: The antigen it binds to is not known. The input lacks base qualities; no much larger clone sits a single base away.

The method was the immunoSEQ multiplex PCR assay. Held by TCRdb, this immuneACCESS table contains in-frame sequences only and omits some clones. Under half of the omission traces to an unresolved V gene where checked; the cause of the rest is unknown. The sample data list 630,000 or so clones, and roughly 86% of these were observed just once. The top ten clones comprise just under 0.0095% of the sample. The same sample was also studied in work on human thymus T cells. According to the second study: Immunologically healthy infants undergoing open corrective cardiac surgery for congenital heart defects in Finland were used as donors. The thymus tissue came from surgical resects taken out during corrective cardiac surgery. Usage of V and J gene segments appeared to be biased in both the thymic and the peripheral blood repertoires. According to the related research, thymic TCR repertoires were highly overlapping among unrelated individuals. The study used about 8 infant thymus samples plus four related peripheral blood samples to characterize TCR alpha and beta repertoires. The cohort included more than 5 male and a couple of female infants, with donor ages spanning 7 to 244 days. Thymocytes were released mechanically from tissue and stored at -70 °C as pellets of about 9-32 million cells. Genomic DNA was extracted from frozen cell pellets with a QIAsymphony instrument. The immunoSEQ multiplex PCR assay was used to amplify the TCRB and TCRAD loci from a standardized quantity of quality-controlled genomic DNA. The V(D)J region was spanned by amplicons of a length sufficient to cover the CDR3 and to identify V and J genes. Amplicon sequencing was performed on an Illumina platform through the commercial immunoSEQ service. Primer bias and sequencing errors were corrected as previously described, and TCRAD and TCRB definitions were based on the IMGT database. Analysis of the repertoires was done with immunoSEQ Analyzer 3.0 and VDJTools and included basic statistics, V/J segment usage, diversity estimates, rarefaction and pairwise overlap. Chao1, ChaoE, Efron-Thisted, Shannon and inverse Simpson indices were used to estimate diversity, which was also estimated on datasets down-sampled to the smallest sample. Repertoire overlap used strict matching of CDR3 nucleotide sequence, V gene and J gene, with Jaccard-based multidimensional scaling clustering. On average, approximately 860,000 unique TCRB clonotypes were obtained from thymus samples, compared with some 84,000 from blood samples.

The TCR comes from a boy in the first two years of life with a congenital heart defect. Donor details come from another sample of the same person, matched by shared clones. Material: thymocytes.

For the CDR3, the sequence is CASSHRQGTDNEQFF. The DNA reads TGCGCCAGCAGCCACCGACAGGGCACAGACAATGAGCAGTTCTTC. The V and J segments used are TRBV4-3 and TRBJ2-1, with TRBD1 identical over 7 junction bases. The germline V gene encodes CDR1 LGHNA and CDR2 YSLEER. Compared with germline, V lacks 3 bases and J lacks 5 bases; bases without a gene match: 7. Measured from the cysteine to the phenylalanine, the CDR3 is 15 residues long. Only the CDR3 DNA stays, 45 bases, in frame from base 1.